This TCR beta chain appears in the sequencing data of a study of cytomegalovirus exposure and HLA in healthy donors. The length of the CDR3 is 13 residues. Trimming took 6 bases from V and 5 from J, leaving 13 bases between them. CDR1 SGHAT and CDR2 FQNNGV come from the germline V gene. Study observations and caveats: Trimming of TCR beta V- and J-genes showed a link, identified in a later analysis, to a missense DCLRE1C variant.

The PCR employed 60 Vbeta primers together with 13 Jbeta primers. TCRdb's table, derived via immunoSEQ multiplex PCR, lists solely in-frame clones and lacks some. The table includes over 80,000 clones, 65% detected once. This clone came up once. Its antigen is unidentified. V is TRBV11-2 and J is TRBJ2-5; D might be TRBD1 (6 bases). The sample consisted of PBMCs. The TCR originated in a boy between 10 and 17 years old in good health and CMV-seropositive. The CDR3 protein is CASSPGEKETQYF. The CDR3 DNA follows: TGTGCCAGCAGTCCAGGGGAGAAGGAGACCCAGTACTTC. Full variable domain (remainder filled in from reference TRBV11-2 and TRBJ2-5): EAGVAQSPRYKIIEKRQSVAFWCNPISGHATLYWYQQILGQGPKLLIQFQNNGVVDDSQLPKDRFSAERLKGVDSTLKIQPAKLEDSAVYLCASSPGEKETQYFGPGTRLLVL.